This T cell receptor (beta chain) was captured in a study of T cell repertoires in cytomegalovirus infection. The overall study: Recently identified HLA-C-restricted and well-studied HLA-B-restricted CMV epitopes were used.

A word on this clonotype: What it binds is not known.

The V segment lost 2 bases and the J segment 5 bases; nucleotides outside the gene matches: 10. The CDR3 has 16 amino acids. Each CDR3 protein is one row after TCRdb ran MiXCR on the reads. The sample shows 340,000 or so distinct CDR3 sequences, around 25% of them seen only once. The genes are TRBV12-3 or TRBV12-4 and TRBJ1-1; 8 bases are a match to TRBD1. The receptor comes from a human donor in good health (CMV status not recorded). Some clones in this sample may be carry-over from other donors' samples. This specimen was cultured PBMCs, taken from culture after CMV antigen stimulation. CDR3 nucleotides: TGTGCCAGCAGTTTACTTCTAGGACAGGGAGGTACTGAAGCTTTCTTT. Its protein product is CASSLLLGQGGTEAFF.